The clone carrying this T cell receptor (beta chain) was picked up many times. V lost 5 bases and J lost 3, with 20 bases in between. This CDR3 is built from 16 residues. Germline values: CDR1 MDHEN, CDR2 SYDVKM. The data are from a study of T cells in Graves' hyperthyroidism and ophthalmopathy. Background on the study: Peripheral blood sampling occurred at initial diagnosis, before any treatment.

The CDR3 regions of TCR beta were amplified from RNA transcripts. When the TCR CDR3 underwent first-round RT-PCR, the HTBI primer set was used. MiXCR, applied by TCRdb to the multiplex PCR reads, yields one record per CDR3 protein. This sample yields 500,000 to 650,000 distinct CDR3 sequences, of which around 13% are seen a single time; approximately 14% belongs to the top ten. The V and J genes are TRBV28 and TRBJ2-7; tentative D call: TRBD2 (5 bases). The source is a woman aged 40-49 years with Graves' hyperthyroidism. The sequenced material came from blood. CDR3 amino acids: CASSTPRAPRDYEQYF. In DNA, the CDR3 is TGTGCCAGCAGTACCCCGCGGGCCCCCCGGGACTACGAGCAGTACTTC.